A selection of T cell receptor beta chains follows, all from one sample in a study of post-analysis software for immune sequencing data. One entry per CDR3 protein results from TCRdb running MiXCR on the PCR reads. The profile shows more than 350,000 distinct CDR3 sequences, approximately 38% of them singletons. The material sequenced was blood. The receptors derive from a girl between 2 and 10 years old with multiple sclerosis. Both conserved end residues are part of each CDR3. The order of the fields is clone size, J gene, V gene, D gene, CDR3 protein, CDR3 DNA. A D gene is named only where the DNA matches it firmly. Size tells how often a clone was seen (once, few, many) or the class of an expanded clone, and some rows leave it out.

>-|TRBJ1-2|TRBV12-5|TRBD1
CASATGGRAQANYGYTF
TGTGCTAGTGCCACAGGGGGCAGGGCTCAAGCTAACTATGGCTACACCTTC
>-|TRBJ2-7|TRBV10-3|-
CAIPYNEQYF
TGTGCCATCCCGTACAACGAGCAGTACTTC
>-|TRBJ2-7|TRBV14|TRBD1
CASSQPGQGPYEQYF
TGTGCCAGCAGCCAACCGGGACAGGGTCCCTACGAGCAGTACTTC
>-|TRBJ1-1|TRBV4-1|TRBD1
CASSSYYRGIGDTEAFF
TGCGCCAGCAGCTCGTACTACAGGGGGATTGGGGACACTGAAGCTTTCTTT
>few|TRBJ1-2|TRBV4-1|-
CASSQGSTEALSGYTF
TGCGCCAGCAGCCAAGGGTCGACGGAGGCTCTGAGTGGCTACACCTTC
>-|TRBJ2-7|TRBV13|-
CASSLYTGYYEQYF
TGTGCCAGCAGCCTATATACAGGGTACTACGAGCAGTACTTC
>-|TRBJ2-3|TRBV20-1|-
CSARDILVKADTQYF
TGCAGTGCTAGAGATATCCTAGTTAAAGCAGATACGCAGTATTTT
>few|TRBJ2-5|TRBV6-2/TRBV6-3|TRBD1
CASSYETGTAYFEQYF
TGTGCCAGCAGTTACGAGACCGGGACAGCCTACTTTGAGCAGTACTTC
>-|TRBJ2-1|TRBV7-2|-
CASSWDGYNEQFF
TGTGCCAGCAGCTGGGACGGATACAATGAGCAGTTCTTC
>few|TRBJ2-7|TRBV5-5|-
CASSDTRSYEQYF
TGTGCCAGCAGCGATACACGGTCCTACGAGCAGTACTTC
>-|TRBJ2-7|TRBV13|TRBD2
CASSYKLAGVYEQYF
TGTGCCAGCAGCTACAAACTAGCGGGAGTTTACGAGCAGTACTTC
>-|TRBJ2-3|TRBV5-1|-
CASSLSSLTDTQYF
TGCGCCAGCAGCCTATCTAGCTTGACAGATACGCAGTATTTT
>-|TRBJ1-1|TRBV7-3|-
CASSLRPGHPNTEAFF
TGTGCCAGCAGCTTAAGGCCGGGACACCCGAACACTGAAGCTTTCTTT
>few|TRBJ2-1|TRBV20-1|-
CSADRESSYNEQFF
TGCAGTGCTGACCGGGAATCCTCCTACAATGAGCAGTTCTTC
>once|TRBJ1-5|TRBV7-2|-
CASSQSHQGHQPQHF
TGTGCCAGCAGCCAGAGCCATCAAGGGCATCAGCCCCAGCATTTT
>few|TRBJ2-7|TRBV20-1|TRBD2
CSASLPGGTSEQYF
TGCAGTGCTAGTTTGCCGGGAGGAACCTCCGAGCAGTACTTC
>-|TRBJ1-2|TRBV28|-
CASSRQGFYYGYTF
TGTGCCAGCAGCCGTCAGGGATTTTACTATGGCTACACCTTC
>-|TRBJ2-7|TRBV4-2|-
CAGSQAGMTYEQYF
TGTGCCGGCAGCCAAGCAGGGATGACCTACGAGCAGTACTTC
>-|TRBJ1-2|TRBV29-1|TRBD1
CSVRTGGDYGYTF
TGCAGCGTGAGGACAGGGGGCGACTATGGCTACACCTTC
>-|TRBJ2-1|TRBV7-2|TRBD2
CASSLWGGMNNEQFF
TGTGCCAGCAGCCTTTGGGGGGGGATGAACAATGAGCAGTTCTTC
>-|TRBJ2-1|TRBV11-1|TRBD2
CASSRGTSGGYNEQFF
TGTGCCAGCAGCCGAGGGACTAGCGGGGGCTACAATGAGCAGTTCTTC
>-|TRBJ1-2|TRBV20-1|TRBD1
CSASTGDYGYTF
TGCAGTGCTTCGACAGGGGACTATGGCTACACCTTC
>-|TRBJ2-1|TRBV9|-
CASSVEGGRDYNEQFF
TGTGCCAGCAGCGTAGAGGGGGGGCGAGACTACAATGAGCAGTTCTTC